This T cell receptor (beta chain) was sequenced in a study of T-cell reconstitution after alpha-beta-depleted transplantation in children. Study results and limitations: The origin of alpha-beta T cells about two months after transplant was reportedly several hundred expanded graft clones. At one year after transplant, newly produced T cells mostly accounted for T-cell counts and diversity.

A library of TCRbeta sequences, prepared with unique molecular identifiers, was generated. Via MiXCR, TCRdb re-called the PCR reads, giving one row per CDR3 protein. The profile shows about 980,000 distinct CDR3 sequences, about 29% of them singletons. V dropped 4 bases and J dropped 3 bases, with 10 bases sitting between them. The CDR3 runs to 14 residues. This clonotype was picked up a small number of times. Its antigen remains unidentified. The source is a boy in the first two years of life who had a stem cell transplant for SCID, so the T cells may come from the graft donor. This chain connects TRBV12-3 or TRBV12-4 to TRBJ1-5; D is unclear. Here the sequenced sample was PBMCs, mostly from graft donor cells, taken 360 days after TCRalphabeta/CD19-depleted stem cell transplant. The CDR3 DNA reads as TGTGCCAGCAGTTCTACCGTGGACAATCAGCCCCAGCATTTT. Its translation is CASSSTVDNQPQHF.